The 27 T cell receptor beta chains in this list originate from one sample, sequenced in a study of cytomegalovirus exposure and HLA in healthy donors. The PCR contained 60 Vbeta and 13 Jbeta primers. Method: immunoSEQ multiplex PCR; TCRdb's copy keeps in-frame clones and lacks some. The sample yields some 140,000 clones, about 78% seen once. Sequences were obtained from PBMCs. These receptors were obtained from a man aged 50 or older in good health and CMV-seronegative.

The chain recombines TRBV2 with TRBJ2-7; 14 nucleotides match TRBD2. In germline, CDR1 is SNHLY, CDR2 FYNNEI. V was clipped by 7 bases and J by 6 bases; unmatched bases: 11. The CDR3 is 16 amino acids. This CDR3 is CASMPPGLAGESEQYF. CDR3 DNA sequence: TGTGCCAGCATGCCACCGGGACTAGCGGGAGAATCCGAGCAGTACTTC.

This rearrangement joins TRBV4-3 to TRBJ2-2, with D tentatively TRBD2 (6 bases). CDR3 length: 16 amino acids. Trimming removed 4 bases from V and 6 bases from J, with 18 bases in between. The germline CDR1 and CDR2 sequences are LGHNA and YSLEER. CDR3 in amino acids: CASSPQTTSIAGELFF. The CDR3 DNA sequence: TGCGCCAGCAGCCCCCAAACCACTAGCATCGCCGGGGAGCTGTTTTTT.

V usage is TRBV29-1 and J usage is TRBJ1-1; unclear D gene. The V and J ends lost 0 bases and 1 base respectively, with 9 bases between them. CDR3 length: 14 residues. CDR1 SQVTM and CDR2 ANQGSEA come from the germline V gene. The CDR3 DNA is TGCAGCGTTGAAGATCCAGTCACGAACACTGAAGCTTTCTTT. As protein: CSVEDPVTNTEAFF.

The J gene is TRBJ1-1, the V gene TRBV6-6; D is possibly TRBD1 (5 bases). CDR1 and CDR2 (germline): MNHNY, SVGAGI (reference sequence). The CDR3 runs 13 residues. V was pared by 2 bases and J by 10 bases, with 14 bases between. CDR3 sequence reads: CASSYIGGRGAFF. Here the CDR3 DNA reads TGTGCCAGCAGTTACATTGGTGGGAGGGGAGCTTTCTTT.

The rearrangement joins TRBV7-8 to TRBJ2-3; D unresolved. V lost 1 base and J lost 2, with 16 bases in between. The germline V gene encodes CDR1 SGHVS and CDR2 FQNEAQ. The CDR3 sequence is 17 residues long. The CDR3 loop reads CASSLVSSAGYTDTQYF. The CDR3 DNA is TGTGCCAGCAGCTTAGTGTCATCGGCAGGCTACACAGATACGCAGTATTTT.

The chain couples TRBV11-2 to TRBJ2-7, with 11 bases lining up with TRBD2. The ends lost 0 bases at V and 0 bases at J; junction bases unmatched: 13. Per germline, CDR1 SGHAT and CDR2 FQNNGV. There are 20 residues in the CDR3. The CDR3 nucleotides are TGTGCCAGCAGCTTAGAGTTGACTAGCGGGATGGCCTCAAGCTCCTACGAGCAGTACTTC. Translated, it gives CASSLELTSGMASSSYEQYF. The full variable domain, with the rest looked up from reference TRBV11-2 and TRBJ2-7, is EAGVAQSPRYKIIEKRQSVAFWCNPISGHATLYWYQQILGQGPKLLIQFQNNGVVDDSQLPKDRFSAERLKGVDSTLKIQPAKLEDSAVYLCASSLELTSGMASSSYEQYFGPGTRLTVT.

The chain couples TRBV20-1 to TRBJ2-5; D ambiguous. Trimming pared 3 bases from V and 1 base from J, leaving 3 bases between. CDR1 and CDR2 from the germline V gene are DFQATT and SNEGSKA (reference sequence). CDR3 size: 11 residues. The CDR3 region has the DNA TGCAGTGCTAGCATCCAAGAGACCCAGTACTTC. Protein sequence: CSASIQETQYF.

The gene calls are TRBV7-8 and TRBJ2-3; no firm D call. V gave up 5 bases and J gave up 0 bases, with 9 bases separating them. Germline CDR1 is SGHVS and CDR2 is FQNEAQ. The CDR3 runs 14 residues. The CDR3 region is CASSRGPSTDTQYF. The CDR3 nucleotides are TGTGCCAGCAGCAGAGGCCCTAGCACAGATACGCAGTATTTT.

The CDR3 is CASSTRTSGRKGNTGELFF. The CDR3, as DNA: TGTGCCAGTAGTACCCGGACTAGCGGGAGGAAGGGGAACACCGGGGAGCTGTTTTTT. The chain links TRBV19 to TRBJ2-2; TRBD2 matches at 14 bases. The CDR3 is made up of 19 amino acids. Germline assignment: CDR1 LNHDA and CDR2 SQIVND (reference sequence). V was pared by 4 bases and J by 1 base, with 8 bases of the junction left unmatched.

This sequence joins TRBV18 and TRBJ1-5; 10 bases are shared with TRBD1. With V trimmed by 4 bases and J by 6 bases, 3 bases remained unmatched. Germline V gene sequence: CDR1 KGHSH, CDR2 LQKENI. There are 14 residues in the CDR3. CDR3 amino acids: CASSRGQGGQPQHF. The CDR3 coding sequence is TGTGCCAGCTCACGAGGACAGGGGGGTCAGCCCCAGCATTTT.

V and J are TRBV2 and TRBJ2-1; 9 bases match TRBD2. The CDR3 has 16 residues. The J segment lost 1 base and the V segment lost 5 bases, leaving 6 bases of the junction unmatched. Germline values: CDR1 SNHLY, CDR2 FYNNEI. The CDR3 is CASSREREVSYNEQFF. In DNA, the CDR3 is TGTGCCAGCAGTCGGGAGCGGGAGGTTTCCTACAATGAGCAGTTCTTC. Together with reference TRBV2 and TRBJ2-1, the CDR3 gives the full variable domain: EPEVTQTPSHQVTQMGQEVILRCVPISNHLYFYWYRQILGQKVEFLVSFYNNEISEKSEIFDDQFSVERPDGSNFTLKIRSTKLEDSAMYFCASSREREVSYNEQFFGPGTRLTVL.

The chain recombines TRBV2 with TRBJ2-1, with 11 bases fitting TRBD2. From germline, CDR1 is SNHLY and CDR2 FYNNEI. Unmatched junction bases numbered 12, after V lost 5 bases and J lost 9 bases. The CDR3 totals 16 residues. CDR3 nucleotide sequence: TGTGCCAGCAGTCCTCTACTAGCGGGAGTCGGGGGTGAGCAGTTCTTC. It encodes CASSPLLAGVGGEQFF.

The chain carries TRBV10-1 and TRBJ2-5, with TRBD1 matching over 9 bases. Matching the DNA end better, TRBJ2-7 makes the J call doubtful. The CDR3 contains 14 residues. CDR1 WNHNN and CDR2 SYGVQD come from the germline V gene (reference sequence). The CDR3 sequence is CASSEGTGTHEQYF. In nucleotides, the CDR3 is TGCGCCAGCAGTGAGGGGACAGGGACCCACGAGCAGTACTTC.

This clone has more than one count but fewer than ten. One end of the junction is discordant with germline, which a read error may explain. The J gene is TRBJ2-5, the V gene TRBV2, with TRBD2 matching over 15 bases. The CDR3 sequence is 18 residues long. Germline V lookup: CDR1 SNHLY, CDR2 FYNNEI. The CDR3 loop reads CASSEGRTSGRARETQYF. CDR3 sequence (DNA): TGTGCCAGCAGCGAAGGGAGGACTAGCGGGAGGGCTAGGGAGACCCAGTACTTC.

This chain joins TRBV7-9 and TRBJ2-5; 9 bases fit TRBD2. The junction had 8 bases not matched to a gene; V was cut back by 3 bases and J by 3 bases. The CDR3 spans 16 residues. In germline, CDR1 is SEHNR, CDR2 FQNEAQ (reference sequence). CDR3 DNA sequence: TGTGCCAGCAGCTTGTGGGCGGGAGGGGGTGAAGAGACCCAGTACTTC. Protein sequence: CASSLWAGGGEETQYF. Variable domain in full (rest from reference TRBV7-9 and TRBJ2-5): DTGVSQNPRHKITKRGQNVTFRCDPISEHNRLYWYRQTLGQGPEFLTYFQNEAQLEKSRLLSDRFSAERPKGSFSTLEIQRTEQGDSAMYLCASSLWAGGGEETQYFGPGTRLLVL.

The V call is TRBV4-1, the J call TRBJ2-5; unclear D gene. The CDR3 is made up of 14 amino acids. Germline V gene data show CDR1 as MGHRA and CDR2 as YSYEKL. The V gene lost 1 base and the J gene lost 5 bases, with 11 bases spanning the gap. CDR3 region: CASSQGGAQETQYF. Written as DNA, the CDR3 is TGCGCCAGCAGCCAAGGCGGAGCCCAGGAGACCCAGTACTTC.

The V and J genes are TRBV19 and TRBJ1-1, with D unclear. Trimming left V 7 bases short and J 2 bases short, with 20 bases between. Germline CDR1 LNHDA, CDR2 SQIVND (reference sequence). CDR3 length equals 16 residues. In nucleotides, the CDR3 is TGTGCCAGTAAGAGCGGCATTCTCCCGGGAAACACTGAAGCTTTCTTT. Translation gives CASKSGILPGNTEAFF.

V usage is TRBV15 and J usage is TRBJ1-4; TRBD1 might be the D (5 bases). Deletions cut 6 bases from V and 6 bases from J, with 11 bases between. CDR1 and CDR2 (germline): LNHNV, YYDKDF (reference sequence). The CDR3 length is 13 residues. In DNA form, the CDR3 reads TGTGCCACCAGGGGGCTCTTGGATGAAAAACTGTTTTTT. Protein sequence: CATRGLLDEKLFF.

The chain combines TRBV7-2 with TRBJ2-1; 8 positions match TRBD1. The CDR3 length is 15 residues. Looked up from germline, CDR1 is SGHTA and CDR2 is FQGNSA. V shed 3 bases, J shed 8 bases, and the junction held 9 bases outside the gene matches. The DNA for the CDR3 is TGTGCCAGCAGCTTGGGCAGACAGGGGCGCCATGAGCAGTTCTTC. It specifies CASSLGRQGRHEQFF.

The V gene is TRBV6-1, the J gene TRBJ2-1; D is possibly TRBD1 (5 bases). Trimming left V 1 base short and J 6 bases short, with 16 bases between. The CDR3 extends over 16 amino acids. Germline-derived CDR1 and CDR2 are MNHNS and SASEGT. In DNA, the CDR3 is TGTGCCAGCAGTGAAGTCCCTTTTATGGGGCGCAATGAGCAGTTCTTC. This codes for CASSEVPFMGRNEQFF.

This sequence joins TRBV2 and TRBJ1-5, with D perhaps TRBD1 (6 bases). V lost 5 bases and J lost 3, with 11 bases in between. This CDR3 has 14 residues. In germline, CDR1 is SNHLY, CDR2 FYNNEI. This CDR3 is CASSRGTHNQPQHF. DNA for the CDR3: TGTGCCAGCAGTAGGGGGACACACAATCAGCCCCAGCATTTT.

This clone appeared a few times. The chain joins TRBV4-3 to TRBJ1-2; 8 bases fit TRBD1. CDR1 and CDR2 (germline): LGHNA, YSLEER. V lost 0 bases and J lost 7; bases outside the gene matches: 13. The CDR3 sequence is 17 residues long. The DNA of the CDR3 is TGCGCCAGCAGCCAAGATCACATTAGGACAGGGTGGGGTGGCTACACCTTC. As protein: CASSQDHIRTGWGGYTF.

The chain is built from TRBV27 and TRBJ1-1; 12 positions agree with TRBD1. The length of the CDR3 is 18 residues. The trim removed 6 bases at V and 3 bases at J, leaving 14 bases unmatched. Germline values: CDR1 MNHEY, CDR2 SMNVEV (reference sequence). CDR3 loop: CASRRSSGTGGAYTEAFF. The DNA of the CDR3 is TGTGCCAGCAGACGGTCCTCCGGGACAGGGGGCGCGTACACTGAAGCTTTCTTT.

The chain is built from TRBV14 and TRBJ2-3; no clear D gene. Trimming took 4 bases from V and 2 from J, leaving 4 bases between them. Germline V gene sequence: CDR1 SGHDN, CDR2 FVKESK. The CDR3 contains 12 residues. The CDR3 here is CASSPNTDTQYF. The CDR3 DNA sequence: TGTGCCAGCAGCCCCAACACAGATACGCAGTATTTT.

The genes are TRBV27 and TRBJ2-2; D is perhaps TRBD2 (5 bases). CDR1 is MNHEY and CDR2 is SMNVEV in the germline V gene (reference sequence). Trimming pared 4 bases from V and 7 bases from J, leaving 25 bases between. The CDR3 extends over 18 amino acids. The CDR3 spells CASSYWAQGLARIGELFF. Here the CDR3 DNA reads TGTGCCAGCAGTTATTGGGCCCAAGGGCTAGCCAGAATCGGGGAGCTGTTTTTT.

The chain joins TRBV27 to TRBJ2-7, with 7 bases matching TRBD2. The germline V gene encodes CDR1 MNHEY and CDR2 SMNVEV (reference sequence). The CDR3 spans 14 residues. V lost 6 bases to trimming and J lost 4 bases; unmatched junction nucleotides: 9. CDR3 DNA: TGTGCCAGCAGCAATAGCGGGCCTCAATACGAGCAGTACTTC. Translation: CASSNSGPQYEQYF.

This rearrangement joins TRBV28 to TRBJ1-4, with D maybe TRBD1 (5 bases). Germline CDR1 reads MDHEN; CDR2 reads SYDVKM. CDR3 size: 13 residues. Trimming removed 9 bases from V and 0 bases from J, with 8 bases in between. CDR3 in DNA: TGTGCCAGTGGGGCGGCAACTAATGAAAAACTGTTTTTT. It translates to CASGAATNEKLFF. Variable domain in full (rest from reference TRBV28 and TRBJ1-4): DVKVTQSSRYLVKRTGEKVFLECVQDMDHENMFWYRQDPGLGLRLIYFSYDVKMKEKGDIPEGYSVSREKKERFSLILESASTNQTSMYLCASGAATNEKLFFGSGTQLSVL.